These 18 T cell receptor beta chains share one sample of origin, sequenced in a study of cytomegalovirus exposure and HLA in healthy donors. Use of 60 Vbeta and 13 Jbeta primers characterized the PCR. Method: immunoSEQ multiplex PCR; TCRdb's copy keeps in-frame clones and lacks some. Of about 90,000 clones detected, roughly 70% appear once; the ten largest clones hold approximately 2.3%. The sample taken for sequencing was PBMCs. These receptor sequences come from a man aged 25 to 40 in good health and CMV-seronegative.

This chain joins TRBV30 and TRBJ1-2, with 8 bases aligning to TRBD1. Germline CDR1 reads GTSNPN; CDR2 reads SVGIG (reference sequence). The CDR3 totals 11 residues. Trimming removed 3 bases from V and 14 bases from J; junction bases left unmatched: 8. CDR3 nucleotides: TGTGCCTGGAGCCTGGACAGGGTTCGGACCTTC. Residues: CAWSLDRVRTF.

There are a few counts of this clone. The chain combines TRBV4-3 with TRBJ2-2; TRBD1 matches at 8 bases. V gave up 1 base and J gave up 2 bases; unmatched junction bases: 3. CDR1 and CDR2 (germline): LGHNA, YSLEER. The CDR3 has 16 residues. The CDR3 here is CASSQVGQGNTGELFF. CDR3 DNA: TGCGCCAGCAGCCAAGTTGGACAGGGAAACACCGGGGAGCTGTTTTTT.

The J gene is TRBJ1-1, the V gene TRBV6-4, with 7 nucleotides matching TRBD1. This CDR3 is 13 amino acids long. CDR1 and CDR2 (germline): MRHNA, SNTAGT. V lost 4 bases, J lost 4 bases, and 3 bases stayed unmatched. CDR3 DNA: TGTGCCAGCAGTGCGCAGGGGGGCACTGAAGCTTTCTTT. Encoded protein: CASSAQGGTEAFF.

This clone occurred a few times. The chain combines TRBV28 with TRBJ2-1, with TRBD2 identical over 8 bases. Germline V gene lookup returns CDR1 MDHEN and CDR2 SYDVKM. This CDR3 comprises 16 residues. V lost 5 bases and J lost 9; bases outside the gene matches: 15. CDR3 sequence: CASSRIREGIFGEQFF. The CDR3 nucleotides are TGTGCCAGCAGTCGAATCCGGGAGGGTATATTCGGTGAGCAGTTCTTC. Based on the CDR3 plus reference TRBV28 and TRBJ2-1, the full variable domain is DVKVTQSSRYLVKRTGEKVFLECVQDMDHENMFWYRQDPGLGLRLIYFSYDVKMKEKGDIPEGYSVSREKKERFSLILESASTNQTSMYLCASSRIREGIFGEQFFGPGTRLTVL.

This clone was counted ten times or more. V gene TRBV9 combines with J gene TRBJ1-3; D remains unclear. The V end was cut by 3 bases, the J end by 0 bases, with 13 bases between. CDR1 is SGDLS and CDR2 is YYNGEE in the germline V gene. The CDR3 contains 16 residues. CDR3 coding DNA: TGTGCCAGCAGCGCTCGAGAAGCGATCTCTGGAAACACCATATATTTT. This encodes CASSAREAISGNTIYF.

V gene TRBV2 combines with J gene TRBJ1-1; no definite D call. The CDR3 is 14 amino acids. The V gene's germline CDR1 is SNHLY and CDR2 FYNNEI. V was cut by 5 bases and J by 1 base, with 11 bases left in between. This CDR3 reads CASSNPLKNTEAFF. For the CDR3, the DNA is TGTGCCAGCAGTAATCCACTGAAGAACACTGAAGCTTTCTTT.

This sequence joins TRBV7-8 and TRBJ1-5, with 11 bases matching TRBD1. This CDR3 region has 18 residues. CDR1 and CDR2 from the germline V gene are SGHVS and FQNEAQ. V shed 4 bases and J 0 bases; nucleotides not matched to a gene: 8. The CDR3 DNA sequence: TGTGCCAGCAGCTCGGGGACAGGGGGTGTCTATAGCAATCAGCCCCAGCATTTT. Its protein product is CASSSGTGGVYSNQPQHF.

The chain carries TRBV7-9 and TRBJ2-3, with no clear D. This CDR3 contains 15 residues. V was clipped by 5 bases and J by 2 bases, with 14 bases between them. From germline, CDR1 is SEHNR and CDR2 FQNEAQ (reference sequence). The CDR3 DNA is TGTGCCAGCAGCACTATAACGAAGTACACAGATACGCAGTATTTT. Its protein product is CASSTITKYTDTQYF.

The chain couples TRBV6-5 to TRBJ2-1, with D maybe TRBD2 (5 bases). Germline V gene data show CDR1 as MNHEY and CDR2 as SVGAGI. The CDR3 length is 16 residues. V lost 2 bases and J lost 0, with 11 bases in between. The CDR3 DNA is TGTGCCAGCAGTTACCGAGCGGTGAGCTCCTACAATGAGCAGTTCTTC. As protein: CASSYRAVSSYNEQFF.

V is TRBV10-3 and J is TRBJ1-1, with unresolved D. The CDR3 runs to 14 residues. CDR1 is ENHRY, CDR2 SYGVKD, per germline. Trimming took 2 bases from V and 1 from J, leaving 8 bases between them. This chain's CDR3 is CAISERGENTEAFF. DNA of the CDR3: TGTGCCATCAGTGAGCGCGGAGAGAACACTGAAGCTTTCTTT.

The chain combines TRBV9 with TRBJ1-2; unclear D gene. Trimming removed 0 bases from V and 2 bases from J, with 11 bases in between. The CDR3 covers 15 residues. Per germline, CDR1 SGDLS and CDR2 YYNGEE. The CDR3 sequence is CASSVDQVPNYGYTF. CDR3 bases: TGTGCCAGCAGCGTAGATCAGGTACCGAACTATGGCTACACCTTC. Drawing the rest from reference TRBV9 and TRBJ1-2, the complete variable domain is DSGVTQTPKHLITATGQRVTLRCSPRSGDLSVYWYQQSLDQGLQFLIQYYNGEERAKGNILERFSAQQFPDLHSELNLSSLELGDSALYFCASSVDQVPNYGYTFGSGTRLTVV.

This clone appeared once. The J gene is TRBJ1-1, the V gene TRBV4-1; the match to TRBD1 covers 7 bases. Losses at the gene ends were 0 bases for V and 2 bases for J; bases not matched to a gene: 9. Germline-derived CDR1 and CDR2 are MGHRA and YSYEKL. The CDR3 extends over 17 amino acids. The chain's CDR3 is CASSQEGSRQGNTEAFF. CDR3 DNA: TGCGCCAGCAGCCAAGAAGGGTCCCGACAGGGAAACACTGAAGCTTTCTTT.

The chain is built from TRBV18 and TRBJ1-5, with D perhaps matching TRBD1 (6 bases). CDR3 size: 15 residues. Trimming removed 6 bases from V and 2 bases from J, with 14 bases in between. Per the germline V gene, CDR1 is KGHSH and CDR2 is LQKENI. This CDR3 reads CASSPREGGNQPQHF. CDR3 DNA: TGTGCCAGCTCCCCCCGAGAGGGGGGCAATCAGCCCCAGCATTTT.

This clone appeared a single time. This chain joins TRBV7-8 and TRBJ1-5; 10 positions match TRBD1. V trimming: 0 bases; J trimming: 6 bases; junction bases outside the gene matches: 5. The V gene's germline CDR1 is SGHVS and CDR2 FQNEAQ. The CDR3 loop spans 16 amino acids. CDR3 sequence (DNA): TGTGCCAGCAGCTTAGCCGGACAGGGGGGCCGTCAGCCCCAGCATTTT. This codes for CASSLAGQGGRQPQHF. The full variable domain, its missing parts supplied by reference TRBV7-8 and TRBJ1-5, is GAGVSQSPRYKVAKRGQDVALRCDPISGHVSLFWYQQALGQGPEFLTYFQNEAQLDKSGLPSDRFFAERPEGSVSTLKIQRTQQEDSAVYLCASSLAGQGGRQPQHFGDGTRLSIL.

The chain is built from TRBV11-2 and TRBJ2-1; TRBD2 matches 13 bases. J gave up 2 bases and V 5 bases, and 3 bases lay outside the gene matches. Looked up from germline, CDR1 is SGHAT and CDR2 is FQNNGV. The CDR3 consists of 16 residues. The CDR3: CASSRLAGGAYNEQFF. The CDR3 bases are TGTGCCAGCAGCCGACTAGCGGGAGGTGCCTACAATGAGCAGTTCTTC.

V usage is TRBV5-6 and J usage is TRBJ2-5, with 11 nucleotides matching TRBD2. The trim removed 0 bases at V and 2 bases at J, leaving 3 bases unmatched. The CDR3 runs 16 residues. Germline CDR1 reads SGHDT; CDR2 reads YYEEEE. The DNA for the CDR3 is TGTGCCAGCAGCTTGGGACTAGCGGGAAGACAAGAGACCCAGTACTTC. This sequence encodes CASSLGLAGRQETQYF. Full variable domain (outside the CDR3, taken from reference TRBV5-6 and TRBJ2-5): DAGVTQSPTHLIKTRGQQVTLRCSPKSGHDTVSWYQQALGQGPQFIFQYYEEEERQRGNFPDRFSGHQFPNYSSELNVNALLLGDSALYLCASSLGLAGRQETQYFGPGTRLLVL.

CDR3: CASSEYRDRGFRGYTF. DNA of the CDR3: TGTGCCAGCAGTGAATACCGGGACAGGGGGTTTCGGGGCTACACCTTC. V usage is TRBV25-1 and J usage is TRBJ1-2; 11 nucleotides match TRBD1. Per germline, CDR1 MGHDK and CDR2 SYGVNS. This CDR3 is built from 16 residues. Trimming cost V 0 bases and J 8 bases; bases outside gene matches: 8.

The chain links TRBV7-8 to TRBJ2-5, with TRBD1 identical over 7 bases. The CDR3 is made up of 14 amino acids. Trimming cost V 10 bases and J 2 bases; bases outside gene matches: 10. Germline CDR1 SGHVS, CDR2 FQNEAQ. The CDR3 reads CATSKVGQQETQYF. In DNA form, the CDR3 reads TGTGCCACTTCGAAGGTGGGACAGCAAGAGACCCAGTACTTC.